A single sample is the source of the 30 T cell receptor beta chains below, sequenced in a study of post-analysis software for immune sequencing data. Study observations and caveats: The study found TRBV5-6, TRBV5-1 and TRBV20-1 among five TRBV segments more frequent in patients than controls.

No cognate antigen is known for these TCRs. Included in the TCR beta cDNA libraries were unique molecular identifiers. TCRdb ran MiXCR on the PCR reads and lists one entry per CDR3 protein. The sample records roughly 540,000 distinct CDR3 sequences, less than 40% being singletons. The sequencing input was blood. The receptors shown here come from a girl under 18 with multiple sclerosis.

V usage is TRBV12-3 or TRBV12-4 and J usage is TRBJ2-3, with 11 bases aligning to TRBD2. The J segment lost 2 bases and the V segment lost 5 bases, leaving 6 bases of the junction unmatched. The CDR3 is 16 residues long. CDR3 protein: CASSTASGGITDTQYF. DNA of the CDR3: TGTGCCAGCAGTACAGCTAGCGGGGGGATCACAGATACGCAGTATTTT.

This clonotype was counted many times. V usage is TRBV20-1 and J usage is TRBJ2-4; D is uncertain. V dropped 6 bases and J dropped 5 bases, with 8 bases sitting between them. The CDR3 loop spans 11 amino acids. Germline-derived CDR1 and CDR2 are DFQATT and SNEGSKA (reference sequence). CDR3 region: CSAGRQNIQYF. The CDR3 region has the DNA TGCAGTGCCGGGCGACAAAACATTCAGTACTTC.

As regards this clonotype: Just one base apart from a much larger clone, this may be a read error. The V gene is TRBV6-5, the J gene TRBJ2-1, with D possibly TRBD2 on 5 matching bases. This CDR3 spans 12 amino acids. Germline CDR1 is MNHEY and CDR2 is SVGAGI. The DNA of the CDR3 is TGTGCCAACAGTTACAACCGGGGTGAGCAGTTCTTC. Residues: CANSYNRGEQFF.

This clonotype is a singleton in its sample. V is TRBV19 and J is TRBJ1-5, with 7 nucleotides matching TRBD1. The CDR3 sequence is 11 residues long. Trimming cost V 9 bases and J 4 bases; bases outside gene matches: 0. CDR1 is LNHDA, CDR2 SQIVND, per germline (reference sequence). As DNA, the CDR3 is TGTGCCAGACAGGGGAATCAGCCCCAGCATTTT. Translated: CARQGNQPQHF. The full variable domain, completed using reference TRBV19 and TRBJ1-5, is DGGITQSPKYLFRKEGQNVTLSCEQNLNHDAMYWYRQDPGQGLRLIYYSQIVNDFQKGDIAEGYSVSREKKESFPLTVTSAQKNPTAFYLCARQGNQPQHFGDGTRLSIL.

This clonotype came up a few times. The chain has TRBV5-1 and TRBJ2-1, with 9 positions matching TRBD2. The CDR3 is made up of 16 amino acids. With V trimmed by 4 bases and J by 7 bases, 12 bases remained unmatched. CDR1 and CDR2 from the germline V gene are SGHRS and YFSETQ. CDR3 region: CASSPFAGGQMNEQFF. CDR3 sequence (DNA): TGCGCCAGCAGCCCGTTTGCGGGGGGGCAGATGAATGAGCAGTTCTTC.

There are many counts of this clonotype. This sequence joins TRBV27 and TRBJ2-3, with D perhaps TRBD1 or TRBD2 (5 bases each). Germline loops: CDR1 MNHEY, CDR2 SMNVEV (reference sequence). This CDR3 region has 19 residues. Trimming removed 1 base from V and 1 base from J, with 21 bases in between. The CDR3 here is CASSLYGTSTGWGTDTQYF. The DNA for the CDR3 is TGTGCCAGCAGTTTATACGGGACCTCTACGGGCTGGGGCACAGATACGCAGTATTTT.

A few counts support this clonotype. Germline is not matched at one junction end, which may reflect a read error. The chain carries TRBV5-1 and TRBJ1-5, with D maybe TRBD1 (6 bases). Germline CDR1 is SGHRS and CDR2 is YFSETQ. The CDR3 covers 15 residues. CDR3 sequence (DNA): TGTGCCAGCAGTTTAGAGGGGGACAGCAATCAGCCCCAGCATTTT. This codes for CASSLEGDSNQPQHF.

The rearrangement uses TRBV7-8 and TRBJ2-1; 9 bases map to TRBD2. V dropped 4 bases and J dropped 8; count of bases not matched to a gene: 15. The germline V gene has CDR1 SGHVS and CDR2 FQNEAQ. The CDR3 has 17 amino acids. The chain's CDR3 is CASSSLRGAGGKDEQFF. In DNA, the CDR3 is TGTGCCAGCAGCTCCCTTAGGGGGGCGGGGGGGAAGGATGAGCAGTTCTTC.

Only a few counts were recorded for this clonotype. The chain couples TRBV20-1 to TRBJ2-5, with a possible D match to TRBD1 (6 bases). Trimming removed 5 bases at V and 1 base at J, with 14 bases between. This CDR3 is built from 14 residues. The germline V gene has CDR1 DFQATT and CDR2 SNEGSKA (reference sequence). CDR3 sequence reads: CSAGLGQIQETQYF. The CDR3 region has the DNA TGCAGTGCTGGACTCGGACAGATCCAAGAGACCCAGTACTTC.

This clonotype occurred a few times. CDR3 bases: TGTGCCAGCAGCCCCCGACTAGCGGGGCCCGATACGCAGTATTTT. Protein: CASSPRLAGPDTQYF. The rearrangement uses TRBV7-2 and TRBJ2-3; 11 nucleotides align to TRBD2. CDR1 and CDR2 (germline): SGHTA, FQGNSA. CDR3 length: 15 residues. With V trimmed by 5 bases and J by 6 bases, 7 bases remained unmatched.

CDR3 DNA: TGCAGTGCTAGAGAAAGCTCCGGGGTTCAGCCCCAGCATTTT. This encodes CSARESSGVQPQHF. The chain combines TRBV20-1 with TRBJ1-5, with D uncertain. Germline assignment: CDR1 DFQATT and CDR2 SNEGSKA (reference sequence). V lost 0 bases, J lost 6 bases, and 12 bases lay in between. The CDR3 length is 14 residues.

This clonotype showed up just a few times. The chain carries TRBV11-2 and TRBJ2-3; the D is unclear. The CDR3 consists of 15 residues. Germline CDR1 is SGHAT and CDR2 is FQNNGV. Between the trimmed V and J ends, which lost 5 bases and 1 base, there was a span of 13 bases. DNA of the CDR3: TGTGCCAGCAGCCTAATGGGGTTCGGCACAGATACGCAGTATTTT. Residues: CASSLMGFGTDTQYF.

V usage is TRBV6-6 and J usage is TRBJ1-2, with D perhaps TRBD1 (6 bases). V was shortened by 4 bases and J by 0 bases, with 18 bases between the two germline ends. Germline loops: CDR1 MNHNY, CDR2 SVGAGI (reference sequence). This CDR3 has 17 residues. The CDR3 loop is CASSSGQRLFTNYGYTF. The CDR3 nucleotides read TGTGCCAGCAGTTCGGGACAACGACTATTTACTAACTATGGCTACACCTTC.

This clonotype was seen a handful of times. The rearrangement links TRBV20-1 to TRBJ2-3, with unresolved D. Germline V gives CDR1 DFQATT, CDR2 SNEGSKA (reference sequence). The V gene lost 3 bases and the J gene lost 0 bases, with 10 bases spanning the gap. The CDR3 loop spans 14 amino acids. CDR3 loop: CSASPWDSTDTQYF. The CDR3 nucleotides are TGCAGTGCTAGCCCATGGGATAGCACAGATACGCAGTATTTT.

This rearrangement joins TRBV7-8 to TRBJ2-1; D is uncertain. Germline values: CDR1 SGHVS, CDR2 FQNEAQ. V was trimmed by 4 bases and J by 6 bases, leaving 19 bases between them. This CDR3 spans 16 amino acids. CDR3 region: CASSSPIFLPGNEQFF. The CDR3 DNA sequence: TGTGCCAGCAGCTCTCCCATCTTTCTCCCGGGCAATGAGCAGTTCTTC.

V usage is TRBV27 and J usage is TRBJ1-6, with D possibly matching TRBD1 (6 bases). CDR3 length: 16 residues. V lost 2 bases and J lost 7, with 15 bases in between. Germline CDR1 is MNHEY and CDR2 is SMNVEV (reference sequence). The CDR3 sequence is CASSLRRGAGNSPLHF. The CDR3 DNA follows: TGTGCCAGCAGTTTACGACGGGGGGCCGGGAATTCACCCCTCCACTTT.

This chain joins TRBV20-1 and TRBJ1-2, with D possibly TRBD1 on 5 matching bases. The CDR3 is 14 amino acids. Germline V gene sequence: CDR1 DFQATT, CDR2 SNEGSKA (reference sequence). With 5 bases removed from V and 2 bases from J, the gap between germline ends came to 15 bases. This CDR3 is CSAPGRDGNYGYTF. The CDR3, as DNA: TGCAGTGCTCCAGGCCGGGACGGAAACTATGGCTACACCTTC.

Worth noting for this clonotype: A much larger clone lies one base from this, so it may be a read error. The chain couples TRBV5-1 to TRBJ2-6, with D perhaps matching TRBD1 (5 bases). In germline, CDR1 is SGHRS, CDR2 YFSETQ. The CDR3 is made up of 15 amino acids. This chain's CDR3 is CASSSRVSGANVRTF. The CDR3 region has the DNA TGCGCCAGCAGCTCCAGGGTCTCTGGGGCCAACGTCCGGACTTTC.

This clonotype was counted between two and nine times. The chain has TRBV10-3 and TRBJ2-5, with 8 nucleotides matching TRBD1. Near its end, the DNA agrees better with TRBJ2-7, so the J call may be wrong. Germline V gives CDR1 ENHRY, CDR2 SYGVKD. The CDR3 length is 12 residues. CDR3 bases: TGTGCCAACCAGGACAGGGCGGGCGAGCAGTACTTC. It yields the protein CANQDRAGEQYF.

The chain combines TRBV21-1 with TRBJ2-1; the DNA was not compared with TRBD2, the D call given in the table. TRBV21-1 is deemed a pseudogene. The CDR3 is 16 residues long. In nucleotides, the CDR3 is TGTGCCAGCAGCAAAAAGGGACCAGGCCCCGACAATGAGCAGTTCTTC. Protein sequence: CASSKKGPGPDNEQFF.

This clonotype has only a few counts. The CDR3 loop reads CASSPQGETQYF. The CDR3 nucleotides read TGCGCCAGCAGCCCGCAGGGCGAGACCCAGTACTTC. The chain uses TRBV5-1 and TRBJ2-5; TRBD1 might be the D (5 bases). Trimming shortened V by 4 bases and J by 5 bases, and 9 bases separated the two germline ends. The CDR3 contains 12 residues. Per germline, CDR1 SGHRS and CDR2 YFSETQ.

This clonotype was seen a few times. The chain carries TRBV20-1 and TRBJ2-5; a weak D match, TRBD2 (6 bases). The CDR3 contains 12 residues. Deletions cut 8 bases from V and 1 base from J, with 11 bases between. Germline assignment: CDR1 DFQATT and CDR2 SNEGSKA (reference sequence). The CDR3 DNA sequence: TGCAGTAGCATAGCGGCCCAAGAGACCCAGTACTTC. It translates to CSSIAAQETQYF.

The V gene is TRBV7-6, the J gene TRBJ2-7; D call uncertain. V was shortened by 0 bases and J by 4 bases, with 13 bases between the two germline ends. The CDR3 has 15 residues. Germline CDR1 and CDR2: SGHVS and FNYEAQ. Written as DNA, the CDR3 is TGTGCCAGCAGCTTAGCGACGGGCCGGGTGTACGAGCAGTACTTC. This gives the protein CASSLATGRVYEQYF.

The chain uses TRBV7-2 and TRBJ2-1; the D gene is possibly TRBD1 (6 bases). Germline V gives CDR1 SGHTA, CDR2 FQGNSA. Between the trimmed V and J ends, which lost 2 bases and 5 bases, there was a span of 13 bases. The CDR3 has 15 residues. Written as DNA, the CDR3 is TGTGCCAGCAGCTTACGATCACAGGGCGACAATGAGCAGTTCTTC. Translation gives CASSLRSQGDNEQFF.

The rearrangement joins TRBV6-4 to TRBJ2-4; TRBD1 matches 8 bases. J lost 6 bases, V lost 4 bases, and 2 bases had no gene match. From germline, CDR1 is MRHNA and CDR2 SNTAGT. The CDR3 sequence is 13 residues long. CDR3 protein: CASSADRGNIQYF. CDR3 DNA sequence: TGTGCCAGCAGTGCCGACAGGGGAAACATTCAGTACTTC.

As concerns this clonotype: A junction end diverges from the germline sequence, so it may reflect a read error. V gene TRBV25-1 combines with J gene TRBJ2-3, with 8 bases lining up with TRBD2. The length of the CDR3 is 19 residues. Looked up from germline, CDR1 is MGHDK and CDR2 is SYGVNS. CDR3 nucleotide sequence: TGTGCCAGCAGTGAAAAGGGGAGGAGCGGGGGCACAGCCACAGATATGCAGTATTTT. Translation gives CASSEKGRSGGTATDMQYF.

V usage is TRBV29-1 and J usage is TRBJ1-1; TRBD1 might be the D (6 bases). V was cut by 5 bases and J by 5 bases, with 18 bases left in between. The CDR3 has 14 residues. Per germline, CDR1 SQVTM and CDR2 ANQGSEA. CDR3 region: CSVSVKGGRTEAFF. As DNA, the CDR3 is TGCAGCGTTAGCGTCAAGGGGGGCAGGACTGAAGCTTTCTTT.

The chain couples TRBV3-1 to TRBJ2-7; no firm D call. V gave up 4 bases and J gave up 6 bases, with 16 bases separating them. Germline CDR1 LGHDT, CDR2 YNNKEL (reference sequence). This CDR3 is 14 amino acids long. The CDR3 DNA reads TGTGCCAGCAGCCCCGCACCCGGCCCCTTCGAGCAGTACTTC. Amino acids: CASSPAPGPFEQYF.

This clonotype came up a few times. The gene calls are TRBV7-9 and TRBJ2-3; D gene unclear. Per the germline V gene, CDR1 is SEHNR and CDR2 is FQNEAQ (reference sequence). The length of the CDR3 is 12 residues. Trimming pared 5 bases from V and 4 bases from J, leaving 7 bases between. CDR3 sequence: CASSMGPDTQYF. CDR3 sequence (DNA): TGTGCCAGCAGCATGGGCCCAGATACGCAGTATTTT.

A note on this clonotype: A far more abundant clone sits one base away, making this likely a read error. J is TRBJ2-3 and V is TRBV12-3 or TRBV12-4; D not certain. The CDR3 has 11 amino acids. The DNA for the CDR3 is TGTGCCAGCAGTCTCGGAGATACGCGGTATTTT. Translation: CASSLGDTRYF.